This paragraph reports one TCR beta chain. The sample originates from a study of cytomegalovirus exposure and HLA in healthy donors. About the study: An early data release held approximately 80 million unique TCRs from HLA-typed donors.

The CDR3 contains 17 residues. The V and J ends lost 5 bases and 7 bases respectively, with 24 bases between them. Germline CDR1 and CDR2: SGHTA and FQGNSA. Vbeta (60) and Jbeta (13) primers were used in the PCR. Clones were read by immunoSEQ multiplex PCR, and TCRdb kept only the in-frame ones, dropping some. The table includes 55,000 to 70,000 clones, roughly 80% detected once. The TCR originated in a male donor in good health and CMV-seropositive. This sequence joins TRBV7-2 and TRBJ2-4; TRBD2 might be the D (7 bases). Sequencing was done on a sample of PBMCs. In DNA form, the CDR3 reads TGTGCCAGCAGCCCAACTTTTGGGGGGGCATTTCTCAACATTCAGTACTTC. This sequence encodes CASSPTFGGAFLNIQYF.